These T cell receptor beta chains were read from a single sample in a study of cytomegalovirus exposure and HLA in healthy donors. Repertoires were generated with immunoSEQ multiplex PCR, while TCRdb's copy carries only in-frame clones and drops some. The sample holds 90,000 to 120,000 clones, 55% to 85% seen once. Sequencing was done on a sample of PBMCs. The origin of the receptors is a man aged 25-45 years in good health and CMV-seronegative. CDR3s include the opening cysteine and the closing phenylalanine or tryptophan. A D gene is named only where the DNA matches it firmly. Size is stated for part of the rows, as once, few or many counts, or as a class when the clone is expanded.

TRBJ1-5,TRBD1,.,TRBV2,CASSEGTGSSEGQPQHF
TRBJ2-1,TRBD2,.,TRBV4-2,CASSQLGTSGLSYNEQFF
TRBJ2-2,.,.,TRBV30,CAWKGVGDTGELFF
TRBJ1-5,TRBD1,few,TRBV5-6,CASSSGTGYNQPQHF
TRBJ1-5,.,few,TRBV7-8,CASSLFMSNQPQHF
TRBJ2-7,.,.,TRBV7-9,CASSSAAWGAPRWRYEQYF
TRBJ1-3,TRBD1,.,TRBV5-6,CASSRKGQGIWNTIYF
TRBJ2-7,.,.,TRBV5-1,CASSLGEYEQYF
TRBJ2-1,.,.,TRBV7-2,CASSLGHYEQFF
TRBJ2-2,TRBD2,.,TRBV5-1,CASSLDPGGPAGELFF
TRBJ2-2,.,.,TRBV9,CASSQVDPGELFF